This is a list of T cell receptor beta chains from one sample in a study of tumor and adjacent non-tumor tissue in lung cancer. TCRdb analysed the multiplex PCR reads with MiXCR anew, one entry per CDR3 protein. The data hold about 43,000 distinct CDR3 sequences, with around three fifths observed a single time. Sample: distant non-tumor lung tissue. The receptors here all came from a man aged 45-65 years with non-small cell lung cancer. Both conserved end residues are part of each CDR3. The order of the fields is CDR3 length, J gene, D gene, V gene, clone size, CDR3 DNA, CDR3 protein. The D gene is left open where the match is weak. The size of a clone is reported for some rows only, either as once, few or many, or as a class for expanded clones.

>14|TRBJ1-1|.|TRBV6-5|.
TGTGCCAGCAGTTACAAAAGGGGATCCACTGAAGCTTTCTTT
CASSYKRGSTEAFF
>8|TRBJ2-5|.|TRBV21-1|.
TGTGGCAGCAGCAGAGACCTTTTC
CGSSRDLF
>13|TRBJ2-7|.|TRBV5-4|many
TGTGCCAGCGAAAAGGAAAACTCCTACGAGCAGTACTTC
CASEKENSYEQYF
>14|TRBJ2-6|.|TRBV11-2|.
TGTGCGAGCTGCTTCAGCTCTGGGGCCAACGTCCTGACTTTC
CASCFSSGANVLTF
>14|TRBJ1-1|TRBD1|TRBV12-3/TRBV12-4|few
TGTGCCAGCACGGTACAGGGGTCGAACACTGAAGCTTTCTTT
CASTVQGSNTEAFF
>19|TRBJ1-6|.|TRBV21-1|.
TGTGCCAGCAGCAAAGCTCCGGACACGCGGAGCTCCTATAATCCACCCCTCCACTTT
CASSKAPDTRSSYNPPLHF
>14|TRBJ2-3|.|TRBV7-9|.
TGTGCCAGCAGCTTATCAAGCAATACAGGTACGCAGTATTTT
CASSLSSNTGTQYF
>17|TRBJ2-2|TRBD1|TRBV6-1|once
TGTGCCAGCAGTGGGACGGGACAGACGGGGTGGGCCGGGAAGCTGTTCTTT
CASSGTGQTGWAGKLFF
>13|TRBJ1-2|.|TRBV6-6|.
TGTGTCAGTAGATCCACACGGAACTATGATTACACCTTC
CVSRSTRNYDYTF
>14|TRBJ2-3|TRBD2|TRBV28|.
TGTGCCAGCAGCTTTTTAGCGGGGGCAGTTACGCAGTATTTT
CASSFLAGAVTQYF
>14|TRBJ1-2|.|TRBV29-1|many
TGCAGCGTTGAAGATGGGACAATGGGGGGGGGCTACACCTTC
CSVEDGTMGGGYTF
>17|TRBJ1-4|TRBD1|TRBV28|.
TGTGCCAGCAGTTCCGACAGGGGCATAGATCCTAATGAAAAACTGTTTTTT
CASSSDRGIDPNEKLFF
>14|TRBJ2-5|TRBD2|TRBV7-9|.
TGTGCCAGCAATTGGGGGGGGTACCTAGAGACCCAGTATTTC
CASNWGGYLETQYF
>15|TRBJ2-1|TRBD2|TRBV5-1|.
TGCGCCAGCAGCCCTGGACTAGCGGGGGGCAATGAGCGGTTCTTC
CASSPGLAGGNERFF
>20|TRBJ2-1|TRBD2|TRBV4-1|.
TGCGCCAGTAGCCAAGTCCCACTGGCTTTCAGCGGGGGGTCCTACATTGAGCAGTTCTTC
CASSQVPLAFSGGSYIEQFF
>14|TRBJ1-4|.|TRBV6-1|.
TGCGCCAGCAGTAGAGGTCGAGATAATGAAAAACTGTTTTTT
CASSRGRDNEKLFF
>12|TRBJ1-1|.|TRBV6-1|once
TGTGCCATCATCGCGGACAGACCTGAAGCCTTCTTT
CAIIADRPEAFF
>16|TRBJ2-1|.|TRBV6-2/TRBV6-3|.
TGTACCAGCAGCCCGGCCCGAGGACGGAGCAACAATGACCAGTTCTTC
CTSSPARGRSNNDQFF
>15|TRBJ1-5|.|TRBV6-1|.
TGTGACAGTAGACAGGCAGGGCATAGCAATCAGCCCCAGCATTTT
CDSRQAGHSNQPQHF
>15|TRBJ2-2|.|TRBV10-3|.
TGTGCCATCAGTGTTAGGGAGACGAACACAGGGGAGCTGTTTTTT
CAISVRETNTGELFF
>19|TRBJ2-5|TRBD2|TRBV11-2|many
TGTGCCAGCAGCTCCGGGACTGGGATCGCTAGCGGGAGATTGGAGACCCAGTACTTC
CASSSGTGIASGRLETQYF
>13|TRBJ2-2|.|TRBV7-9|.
TGTGCCAGCAACTTAATGGGCACCGGAGAGCTGTTTTTT
CASNLMGTGELFF
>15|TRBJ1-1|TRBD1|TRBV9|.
TGTGCCAGCAGCGGAAACCCAGGGGGGACCACTGAAGCTTTCTTT
CASSGNPGGTTEAFF
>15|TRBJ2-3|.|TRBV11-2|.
TGTGCCAGTAGCACCCCAGTGAATGTGAGCGATACGCAGTATTTT
CASSTPVNVSDTQYF
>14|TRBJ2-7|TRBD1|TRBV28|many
TGTGCCAGCAGTACCCGGGACAGGGAGTACGAGCAGTACTTC
CASSTRDREYEQYF
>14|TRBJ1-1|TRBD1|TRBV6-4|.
TGTGCCAGCAAGTCGGGACAGGGGAGGACTGAAGCTTTCTTT
CASKSGQGRTEAFF
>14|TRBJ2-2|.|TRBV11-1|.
TGTACCGGCAGTTTTCAGTGTAGGCCCGGGGAGCTGTTTTTT
CTGSFQCRPGELFF
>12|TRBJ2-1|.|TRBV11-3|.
TGTGCCAGCAGCTTCGAACGGTCTGGACTTGTCTTC
CASSFERSGLVF
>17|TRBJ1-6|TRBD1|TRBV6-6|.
TGTGCCAGCGGTACAGGGGGCTCTTTTCGGAAGAATTCACCCCTCCACTTT
CASGTGGSFRKNSPLHF
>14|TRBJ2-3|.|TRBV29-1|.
TGCAGCGTTAAAGCAAGATCGTCCACAGATACGCAGTATTTT
CSVKARSSTDTQYF
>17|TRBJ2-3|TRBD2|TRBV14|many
TGTGCCAGCAGCCAAGCTCGGACTAGCGGGAATGCAGATACGCAGTATTTT
CASSQARTSGNADTQYF
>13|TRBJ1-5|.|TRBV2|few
TGTGTCAGCAGTGAAAGGGGTTATCAGCCCCAGCATTTT
CVSSERGYQPQHF
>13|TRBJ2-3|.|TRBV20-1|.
TGCAGTGCTAGCCCCCCCCCGGGTTCCGAACTGTATTTT
CSASPPPGSELYF
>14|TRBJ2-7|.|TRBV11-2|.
TGTGCCAGCAGGATTGGGGGTGGATCCCACGTGCAGTACTTC
CASRIGGGSHVQYF
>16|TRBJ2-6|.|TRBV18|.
TGTGCCAGCTCGCTTGGTGGCCCTGGCGGGGCCAACGTCCTGACTTTC
CASSLGGPGGANVLTF
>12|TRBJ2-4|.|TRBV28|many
TGTGCCAGTGAGGGAGGCAGGGACATTCAGTACTTC
CASEGGRDIQYF
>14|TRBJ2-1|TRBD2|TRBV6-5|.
TGTACCAGCCACGAGTTAAGGGACTACGCTGTGCAGTTCTTC
CTSHELRDYAVQFF
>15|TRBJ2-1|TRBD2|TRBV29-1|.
TGCAGTTTTGATGACGGACTAGCGGGGGTGGGTGAGCAGTTCTTC
CSFDDGLAGVGEQFF
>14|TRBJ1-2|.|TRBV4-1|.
TGCACCAGCAGCCAAGTTTCACCATACTATGACTACACCTTC
CTSSQVSPYYDYTF
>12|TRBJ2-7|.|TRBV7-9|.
TGTGCCAGCGGCCTCAGCTCCTACGAGCACTACTTC
CASGLSSYEHYF
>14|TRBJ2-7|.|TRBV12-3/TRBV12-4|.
TGTGCCAGTAGTTATGTCCGTGCTGTATACGAGCAGTACTTC
CASSYVRAVYEQYF
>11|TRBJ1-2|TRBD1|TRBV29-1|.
TGCAGCGTTGATGGACAGGGATTCGACACCTTT
CSVDGQGFDTF
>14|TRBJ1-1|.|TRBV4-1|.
TGCGTCAGCAGCCATGTGGACATGAACACTGAAGCTTTCTTT
CVSSHVDMNTEAFF
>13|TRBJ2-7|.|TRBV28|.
TGTGCCAGCAGTTTAGACAGGGACTATGAGCAGTACTTC
CASSLDRDYEQYF
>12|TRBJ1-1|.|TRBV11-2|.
TGTGACAGCAGCTTAGAGCGGAATGTAGCTTTCTTT
CDSSLERNVAFF
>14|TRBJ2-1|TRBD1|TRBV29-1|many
TGCAGCGTTGAGTCCGGGACAGGAGAAAATGAGCAGTTCTTC
CSVESGTGENEQFF
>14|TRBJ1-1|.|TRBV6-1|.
TGTGCCAGCAGAAACCCGGGACGGTACGCTGAAACTTTCTTT
CASRNPGRYAETFF
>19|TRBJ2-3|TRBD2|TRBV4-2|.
TGTGCCAGCAGCCAAGAGGGACTAGCGGGAGGGCGTGGCACAGATATGCAGTATTTT
CASSQEGLAGGRGTDMQYF
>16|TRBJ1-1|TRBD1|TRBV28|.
TGTGCCAGCAGTCAAGCGGACAGGGGACTGGACACTGAAGCTTTGTTT
CASSQADRGLDTEALF
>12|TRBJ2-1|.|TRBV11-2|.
TGTGCCAGCAGCGACCAGGGGTATGAGCAGTTCTTC
CASSDQGYEQFF
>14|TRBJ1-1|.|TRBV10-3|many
TGTGCCATCAGTGTATCCACGCAGGCCCCTGAAGCTTTCTTT
CAISVSTQAPEAFF
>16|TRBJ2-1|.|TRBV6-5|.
TGTTCCAGCAGTAAAACTAGCAGGTCCTCCTACAATGGGCAGTTCTTC
CSSSKTSRSSYNGQFF